The next 8 T cell receptor beta chains were all read from a single sample in a study of blood T cell repertoires in COVID-19. The protocol was immunoSEQ multiplex PCR, while the TCRdb copy is restricted to in-frame clones and leaves out a portion. The sample includes some 240,000 clones, approximately 86% of them seen just once. Sequencing was carried out using peripheral blood. These receptors came from a man aged 55-75 years who had recovered from COVID-19.

The chain has TRBV6-2 or TRBV6-3 and TRBJ2-7, with TRBD2 identical over 10 bases. The CDR3 spans 17 residues. Germline CDR1 and CDR2: MNHEY and SVGEGT. The junction had 11 bases not matched to a gene; V was cut back by 6 bases and J by 0 bases. The CDR3 sequence is CASSDPSSGGRSYEQYF. DNA for the CDR3: TGTGCCAGCAGCGACCCGTCTAGCGGGGGACGCTCCTACGAGCAGTACTTC.

The chain uses TRBV2 and TRBJ2-5; 10 bases match TRBD1. The CDR3 contains 13 residues. The V segment lost 10 bases and the J segment 3 bases; nucleotides outside the gene matches: 5. Germline CDR1 and CDR2: SNHLY and FYNNEI. This CDR3 is CATRTGGEETQYF. The CDR3, as DNA: TGTGCCACTAGGACAGGGGGAGAAGAGACCCAGTACTTC.

This chain joins TRBV28 and TRBJ1-6, with 9 bases matching TRBD1. Germline V gene data show CDR1 as MDHEN and CDR2 as SYDVKM. The CDR3 has 18 amino acids. V was clipped by 6 bases and J by 1 base; unmatched bases: 10. CDR3 loop: CASREDRGTWSYNSPLHF. CDR3 DNA: TGTGCCAGCAGAGAAGACAGGGGGACATGGTCCTATAATTCACCCCTCCACTTT.

The chain recombines TRBV4-1 with TRBJ2-3, with D possibly TRBD2 on 5 matching bases. V was trimmed by 0 bases and J by 7 bases, leaving 29 bases between them. From germline, CDR1 is MGHRA and CDR2 YSYEKL. This CDR3 spans 20 amino acids. The CDR3 DNA reads TGCGCCAGCAGCCAAGATCCCATAATTCGAGGGCAGGTGGGCTCGTATACGCAGTATTTT. Its protein is CASSQDPIIRGQVGSYTQYF.

V usage is TRBV5-1 and J usage is TRBJ1-2, with a possible D match to TRBD1 (5 bases). This CDR3 is built from 13 residues. Germline V gene sequence: CDR1 SGHRS, CDR2 YFSETQ. V was pared by 3 bases and J by 3 bases, with 9 bases between. Here the CDR3 reads CASSSLGDYGYTF. In nucleotides, the CDR3 is TGCGCCAGCAGCTCATTAGGGGACTATGGCTACACCTTC.

A single count supports this clone. The genes are TRBV5-4 and TRBJ2-5; 8 bases line up with TRBD1. J was trimmed by 6 bases and V by 0 bases; bases with no gene match: 4. Looked up from germline, CDR1 is SGHNT and CDR2 is YYREEE (reference sequence). This CDR3 contains 14 residues. Here the CDR3 DNA reads TGTGCCAGCAGCTTGGGCCAGGGGGCAAAGACCCAGTACTTC. Translation: CASSLGQGAKTQYF.

The chain couples TRBV14 to TRBJ2-1; TRBD2 is a possible D gene (6 bases). In germline, CDR1 is SGHDN, CDR2 FVKESK. Trimming removed 2 bases at V and 12 bases at J, with 11 bases between. CDR3 length: 12 amino acids. The CDR3 region has the DNA TGTGCCAGCAGCCAAACGGGGGTTGGGCAGTTCTTC. As protein: CASSQTGVGQFF.

J is TRBJ2-7 and V is TRBV21-1; the table's D call, TRBD2, has no DNA check behind it. TRBV21-1 is termed a pseudogene. The CDR3 has 15 residues. The CDR3 DNA sequence: TGTGCCAGCAGCAAGGGAGCGGGGGACACCTACGAGCAGTACGTC. It codes for CASSKGAGDTYEQYV.